The 26 T cell receptor beta chains below come from one sample, sequenced in a study of T cells in Graves' hyperthyroidism and ophthalmopathy. RNA transcripts gave rise to amplified TCR beta CDR3 regions. Researchers ran a first-round RT-PCR on the TCR CDR3 using the HTBI primer set. TCRdb re-derived calls from the multiplex PCR reads in MiXCR, one entry per CDR3 protein. Among under 400,000 distinct CDR3 sequences listed, 21% were seen once. Sequencing was performed on blood. The receptor set was obtained from a woman aged 50 to 60 with Graves' hyperthyroidism.

This clonotype was seen many times. The V call is TRBV28, the J call TRBJ1-2; perhaps TRBD1 as D (6 bases). The CDR3 runs to 14 residues. Germline lookup yields CDR1 MDHEN and CDR2 SYDVKM. Trimming shortened V by 10 bases and J by 2 bases, and 17 bases separated the two germline ends. CDR3 amino acids: CATKLGAVNYGYTF. DNA for the CDR3: TGTGCCACCAAGTTGGGGGCAGTAAACTATGGCTACACCTTC.

The chain links TRBV3-1 to TRBJ2-1, with 7 bases fitting TRBD2. V lost 3 bases to trimming and J lost 5 bases; unmatched junction nucleotides: 13. The germline CDR1 and CDR2 sequences are LGHDT and YNNKEL (reference sequence). The CDR3 extends over 17 amino acids. CDR3 residues: CASSQRGWGGRNNEQFF. CDR3 nucleotides: TGTGCCAGCAGCCAGCGGGGTTGGGGGGGGAGGAACAATGAGCAGTTCTTC.

This clonotype was counted only a few times. This chain connects TRBV20-1 to TRBJ2-4; TRBD1 matches at 10 bases. The germline CDR1 and CDR2 sequences are DFQATT and SNEGSKA (reference sequence). The CDR3 covers 14 residues. The J segment lost 8 bases and the V segment lost 1 base, leaving 5 bases of the junction unmatched. The CDR3 region has the DNA TGCAGTGCTAGAGTATCGGGGACAGGGGACATTCAGTACTTC. Its translation: CSARVSGTGDIQYF.

The sample holds many counts of this clonotype. The chain uses TRBV19 and TRBJ1-2; tentative D call: TRBD1 (6 bases). The V gene's germline CDR1 is LNHDA and CDR2 SQIVND (reference sequence). This CDR3 has 15 residues. V dropped 3 bases and J dropped 3 bases, with 14 bases sitting between them. CDR3 in DNA: TGTGCCAGTAGTATGGGGGACACCGGTCACTATGGCTACACCTTC. Translating gives CASSMGDTGHYGYTF.

The V gene is TRBV27, the J gene TRBJ1-4; D ambiguous. Trimming cost V 0 bases and J 4 bases, with 9 bases left between them. This CDR3 contains 15 residues. Germline V gene data show CDR1 as MNHEY and CDR2 as SMNVEV (reference sequence). The CDR3 loop reads CASSLSPRVNEKLFF. CDR3 coding DNA: TGTGCCAGCAGTTTATCACCCCGGGTTAATGAAAAACTGTTTTTT.

This clonotype was detected a few times. The J gene is TRBJ2-2, the V gene TRBV5-8; 8 bases map to TRBD1. Per germline, CDR1 SGHTS and CDR2 YDEGEE. This CDR3 spans 16 amino acids. Trimming removed 0 bases from V and 6 bases from J; junction bases left unmatched: 7. The CDR3 loop reads CASSLGSGGAAGELFF. CDR3 sequence (DNA): TGTGCCAGCAGCTTGGGGTCAGGGGGCGCCGCCGGGGAGCTGTTTTTT. The full variable domain, completed using reference TRBV5-8 and TRBJ2-2, is EAGVTQSPTHLIKTRGQQATLRCSPISGHTSVYWYQQALGLGLQFLLWYDEGEERNRGNFPPRFSGRQFPNYSSELNVNALELEDSALYLCASSLGSGGAAGELFFGEGSRLTVL.

This chain connects TRBV12-5 to TRBJ1-1, with 7 bases identical to TRBD1. CDR3 length: 14 residues. From germline, CDR1 is LGHNT and CDR2 FRNRAP. V was clipped by 5 bases and J by 11 bases; unmatched bases: 14. Here the CDR3 DNA reads TGTGCTAGTGGTCTTTACCCGGGACAGTATGTGGCTTTCTTT. It is translated as CASGLYPGQYVAFF.

This clonotype was observed many times. The chain recombines TRBV28 with TRBJ2-3, with a tentative D call TRBD1 (6 bases). V was trimmed by 9 bases and J by 0 bases, leaving 16 bases between them. CDR1 and CDR2 (germline): MDHEN, SYDVKM. CDR3 length: 15 amino acids. CDR3 sequence (DNA): TGTGCCAGTAGACTCGGGACAACTAGCACAGATACGCAGTATTTT. Protein product: CASRLGTTSTDTQYF. Looking up the rest from reference TRBV28 and TRBJ2-3 gives the full variable domain: DVKVTQSSRYLVKRTGEKVFLECVQDMDHENMFWYRQDPGLGLRLIYFSYDVKMKEKGDIPEGYSVSREKKERFSLILESASTNQTSMYLCASRLGTTSTDTQYFGPGTRLTVL.

The rearrangement uses TRBV5-1 and TRBJ2-5, with D unclear. V lost 0 bases to trimming and J lost 1 base, with 10 bases between them. This CDR3 comprises 15 residues. Germline CDR1 reads SGHRS; CDR2 reads YFSETQ. In nucleotides, the CDR3 is TGCGCCAGCAGCTTGGCCCGACCATTCCAAGAGACCCAGTACTTC. Protein product: CASSLARPFQETQYF.

This clonotype was detected many times. V gene TRBV28 combines with J gene TRBJ2-2; D is uncertain. Germline V gene lookup returns CDR1 MDHEN and CDR2 SYDVKM. With 2 bases removed from V and 6 bases from J, the gap between germline ends came to 1 base. This CDR3 spans 11 amino acids. As DNA, the CDR3 is TGTGCCAGCAGTTTACCCGGGGAGCTGTTTTTT. Translation: CASSLPGELFF.

This clonotype was observed many times. This chain uses TRBV3-1 with TRBJ2-7, with 10 bases aligning to TRBD2. Germline trimming cut 4 bases from V and 7 bases from J; bases unmatched to any gene: 1. CDR3 size: 12 residues. CDR1 LGHDT and CDR2 YNNKEL come from the germline V gene (reference sequence). The CDR3 sequence: CASSRTSGEQYF. The CDR3 nucleotides read TGTGCCAGCAGCCGGACTAGCGGAGAGCAGTACTTC.

On this clonotype: One end of the junction is discordant with germline, which a read error may explain. The chain uses TRBV5-5 and TRBJ2-1, with 10 bases fitting TRBD1. Germline CDR1 SGHKS, CDR2 YYEKEE (reference sequence). This CDR3 spans 14 amino acids. The CDR3 here is CASIGQGVAYERFF. The CDR3 nucleotides read TGTGCCAGCATCGGACAGGGGGTCGCTTATGAGCGGTTCTTC.

The chain joins TRBV2 to TRBJ1-2; no firm D call. Germline V lookup: CDR1 SNHLY, CDR2 FYNNEI. Trimming removed 6 bases at V and 8 bases at J, with 16 bases between. The CDR3 spans 13 residues. The CDR3 region is CASSSYVSGGYTF. CDR3 bases: TGTGCCAGCAGCTCCTATGTTTCGGGCGGCTACACCTTC. The whole variable domain, remainder taken from reference TRBV2 and TRBJ1-2, is EPEVTQTPSHQVTQMGQEVILRCVPISNHLYFYWYRQILGQKVEFLVSFYNNEISEKSEIFDDQFSVERPDGSNFTLKIRSTKLEDSAMYFCASSSYVSGGYTFGSGTRLTVV.

In its sample, this clonotype was seen many times. The chain has TRBV5-1 and TRBJ2-5; 9 bases line up with TRBD1. The germline CDR1 and CDR2 sequences are SGHRS and YFSETQ. V shed 0 bases and J 5 bases; nucleotides not matched to a gene: 2. The CDR3 runs 14 residues. CDR3 DNA: TGCGCCAGCAGCTTGGCCGGGACAGGGGAGACCCAGTACTTC. Its protein is CASSLAGTGETQYF.

V is TRBV19 and J is TRBJ1-1; 9 nucleotides match TRBD1. The CDR3 runs 15 residues. From germline, CDR1 is LNHDA and CDR2 SQIVND (reference sequence). V was pared by 5 bases and J by 3 bases, with 7 bases of the junction left unmatched. This chain's CDR3 is CASSPRDRAHTEAFF. DNA for the CDR3: TGTGCCAGTAGTCCCCGGGACAGGGCACACACTGAAGCTTTCTTT.

This clonotype has ten or more counts. The CDR3 DNA reads as TGCGCCAGCAGCTCAGCGGGACAGGGGGTCAATGAGCAGTTCTTC. This codes for CASSSAGQGVNEQFF. V is TRBV5-1 and J is TRBJ2-1, with 11 bases fitting TRBD1. With 3 bases clipped from V and 6 bases from J, the junction kept 5 bases outside the gene matches. CDR1 and CDR2 from the germline V gene are SGHRS and YFSETQ. The CDR3 sequence is 15 residues long. Using reference TRBV5-1 and TRBJ2-1 for the parts outside the CDR3, the full variable domain is KAGVTQTPRYLIKTRGQQVTLSCSPISGHRSVSWYQQTPGQGLQFLFEYFSETQRNKGNFPGRFSGRQFSNSRSEMNVSTLELGDSALYLCASSSAGQGVNEQFFGPGTRLTVL.

This clonotype was counted ten times or more. This chain uses TRBV3-1 with TRBJ2-7; TRBD2 is a possible D gene (5 bases). Trimming took off 1 base at V and 6 bases at J, with 16 bases between the two ends. Germline-derived CDR1 and CDR2 are LGHDT and YNNKEL (reference sequence). This CDR3 comprises 15 residues. DNA of the CDR3: TGTGCCAGCAGCCAAGGGCGTCTAGCAGCTTCCGAGCAGTACTTC. Its translation: CASSQGRLAASEQYF.

This clonotype was counted at least ten times. The CDR3 protein is CASSQEKGKGYTF. The CDR3 DNA follows: TGTGCCAGCAGCCAAGAGAAGGGGAAAGGCTACACCTTC. This sequence joins TRBV3-1 and TRBJ1-2, with a weak D call TRBD1 (5 bases). Trimming took off 0 bases at V and 8 bases at J, with 10 bases between the two ends. Germline V gives CDR1 LGHDT, CDR2 YNNKEL (reference sequence). The CDR3 runs 13 residues.

This clonotype was counted many times. The chain combines TRBV3-1 with TRBJ1-6, with unresolved D. V dropped 4 bases and J dropped 7 bases, with 14 bases sitting between them. This CDR3 comprises 15 residues. Germline assignment: CDR1 LGHDT and CDR2 YNNKEL (reference sequence). The CDR3 sequence is CASSRTDSGNSPLHF. CDR3 sequence (DNA): TGTGCCAGCAGCCGGACCGATTCAGGCAATTCACCCCTCCACTTT. Drawing the rest from reference TRBV3-1 and TRBJ1-6, the complete variable domain is DTAVSQTPKYLVTQMGNDKSIKCEQNLGHDTMYWYKQDSKKFLKIMFSYNNKELIINETVPNRFSPKSPDKAHLNLHINSLELGDSAVYFCASSRTDSGNSPLHFGNGTRLTVT.

This clonotype was detected ten times or more. V gene TRBV3-1 combines with J gene TRBJ2-7; a possible D gene is TRBD2 (6 bases). CDR1 and CDR2 from the germline V gene are LGHDT and YNNKEL (reference sequence). The CDR3 contains 15 residues. V lost 1 base and J lost 2, with 12 bases in between. The CDR3: CASSQALGGTYEQYF. CDR3 in DNA: TGTGCCAGCAGCCAAGCCCTTGGGGGGACCTACGAGCAGTACTTC.

This clonotype was counted ten times or more. This chain uses TRBV20-1 with TRBJ2-5; D possibly corresponds to TRBD1 (6 bases). The CDR3 extends over 13 amino acids. CDR1 is DFQATT, CDR2 SNEGSKA, per germline (reference sequence). The V gene lost 6 bases and the J gene lost 2 bases, with 13 bases spanning the gap. CDR3 nucleotide sequence: TGCAGTGCCCCAGGGGTAGTTCAAGAGACCCAGTACTTC. Protein product: CSAPGVVQETQYF.

This clonotype came up many times. This could be a read error, since a much larger clone is one nucleotide away. The rearrangement joins TRBV11-2 to TRBJ1-1; tentative D call: TRBD1 (5 bases). Germline values: CDR1 SGHAT, CDR2 FQNNGV. Trimming pared 4 bases from V and 1 base from J, leaving 10 bases between. The CDR3 extends over 14 amino acids. CDR3 sequence: CASSSSTANTEAFF. As DNA, the CDR3 is TGTGCCAGCAGCTCCTCGACAGCGAACACTGAAGCTTTCTTT.

This clonotype was counted between two and nine times. The V gene is TRBV12-3 or TRBV12-4, the J gene TRBJ2-2, with 8 bases matching TRBD2. The trim removed 3 bases at V and 2 bases at J, leaving 8 bases unmatched. The CDR3 covers 17 residues. The CDR3 region is CASSFFKLAGNTGELFF. The CDR3 coding sequence is TGTGCCAGCAGTTTTTTTAAGCTAGCGGGTAACACCGGGGAGCTGTTTTTT.

This clonotype was detected ten times or more. The chain combines TRBV11-2 with TRBJ2-3, with D maybe TRBD2 (6 bases). From germline, CDR1 is SGHAT and CDR2 FQNNGV. CDR3 length: 15 residues. The V end was cut by 5 bases, the J end by 5 bases, with 17 bases between. CDR3 protein: CASSHRLEKGDTQYF. Here the CDR3 DNA reads TGTGCCAGCAGCCATAGACTAGAAAAGGGAGATACGCAGTATTTT.

A note on this clonotype: A much larger clone differs by one base, so this may be a read error. The CDR3 DNA follows: TGTGTCAGCAGCACCGGACAGAACACTGAAGCTTTCTTT. Protein sequence: CVSSTGQNTEAFF. The V and J genes are TRBV9 and TRBJ1-1; TRBD1 might be the D (5 bases). This CDR3 comprises 13 residues. Germline loops: CDR1 SGDLS, CDR2 YYNGEE.

In its sample, this clonotype was seen a few times. The rearrangement links TRBV5-4 to TRBJ2-3; tentative D call: TRBD1 (5 bases). The length of the CDR3 is 16 residues. V was clipped by 4 bases and J by 4 bases, with 19 bases between them. CDR1 and CDR2 from the germline V gene are SGHNT and YYREEE (reference sequence). DNA for the CDR3: TGTGCCAGCAGCGCCGTGGGGCTCTCTGAGGCAGATACGCAGTATTTT. Translating it yields CASSAVGLSEADTQYF.